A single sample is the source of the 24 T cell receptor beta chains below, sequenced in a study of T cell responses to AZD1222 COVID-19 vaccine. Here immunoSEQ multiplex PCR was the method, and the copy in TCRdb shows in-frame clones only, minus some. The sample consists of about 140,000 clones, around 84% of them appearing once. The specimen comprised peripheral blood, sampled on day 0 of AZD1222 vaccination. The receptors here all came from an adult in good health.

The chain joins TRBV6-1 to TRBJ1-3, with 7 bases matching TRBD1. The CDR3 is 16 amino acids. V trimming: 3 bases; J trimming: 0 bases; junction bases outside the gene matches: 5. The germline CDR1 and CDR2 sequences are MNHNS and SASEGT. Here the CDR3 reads CASSDQGQLSGNTIYF. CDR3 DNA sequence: TGTGCCAGCAGTGATCAGGGACAGCTCTCTGGAAACACCATATATTTT.

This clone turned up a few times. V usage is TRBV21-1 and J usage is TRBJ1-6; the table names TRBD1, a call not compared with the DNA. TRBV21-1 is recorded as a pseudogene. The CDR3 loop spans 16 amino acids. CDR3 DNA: TGTGCCAGCAGCCGAAGACCGGGACAGGTAGACTCACCCCTCCACTTT. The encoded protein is CASSRRPGQVDSPLHF.

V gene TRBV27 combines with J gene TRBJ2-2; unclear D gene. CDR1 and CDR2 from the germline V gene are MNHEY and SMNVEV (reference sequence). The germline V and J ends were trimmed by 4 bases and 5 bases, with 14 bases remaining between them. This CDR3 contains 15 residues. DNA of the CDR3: TGTGCCAGCAGTTCCCCCATGTTAAAAACCGGGGAGCTGTTTTTT. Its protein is CASSSPMLKTGELFF.

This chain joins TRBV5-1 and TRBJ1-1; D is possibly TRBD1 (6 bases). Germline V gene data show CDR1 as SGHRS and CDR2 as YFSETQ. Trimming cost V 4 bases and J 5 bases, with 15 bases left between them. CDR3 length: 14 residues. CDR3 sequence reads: CASSRETGKTEAFF. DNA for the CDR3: TGCGCCAGCAGCAGGGAAACAGGGAAGACTGAAGCTTTCTTT. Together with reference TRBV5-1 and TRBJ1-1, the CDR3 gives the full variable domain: KAGVTQTPRYLIKTRGQQVTLSCSPISGHRSVSWYQQTPGQGLQFLFEYFSETQRNKGNFPGRFSGRQFSNSRSEMNVSTLELGDSALYLCASSRETGKTEAFFGQGTRLTVV.

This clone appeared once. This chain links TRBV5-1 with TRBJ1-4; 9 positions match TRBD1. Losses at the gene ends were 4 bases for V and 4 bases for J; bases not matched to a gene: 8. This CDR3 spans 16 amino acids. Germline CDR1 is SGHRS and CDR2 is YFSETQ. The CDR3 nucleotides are TGCGCCAGCAGCACGGGACAGGGCTCCCTTAATGAAAAACTGTTTTTT. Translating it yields CASSTGQGSLNEKLFF. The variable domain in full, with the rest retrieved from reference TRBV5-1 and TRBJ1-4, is KAGVTQTPRYLIKTRGQQVTLSCSPISGHRSVSWYQQTPGQGLQFLFEYFSETQRNKGNFPGRFSGRQFSNSRSEMNVSTLELGDSALYLCASSTGQGSLNEKLFFGSGTQLSVL.

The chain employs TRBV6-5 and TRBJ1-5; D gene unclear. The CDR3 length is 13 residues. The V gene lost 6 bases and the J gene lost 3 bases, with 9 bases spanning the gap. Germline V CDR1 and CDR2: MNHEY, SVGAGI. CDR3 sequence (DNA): TGTGCCAGCAGGGCCGGGGACAATCAGCCCCAGCATTTT. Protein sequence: CASRAGDNQPQHF.

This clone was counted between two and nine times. DNA for the CDR3: TGTGCCAGCATAAAGACTGAAGCTTTCTTT. Translated, it gives CASIKTEAFF. The V and J genes are TRBV28 and TRBJ1-1, with D unclear. Germline V gene sequence: CDR1 MDHEN, CDR2 SYDVKM. There are 10 residues in the CDR3. V gave up 7 bases and J gave up 5 bases, with 5 bases separating them.

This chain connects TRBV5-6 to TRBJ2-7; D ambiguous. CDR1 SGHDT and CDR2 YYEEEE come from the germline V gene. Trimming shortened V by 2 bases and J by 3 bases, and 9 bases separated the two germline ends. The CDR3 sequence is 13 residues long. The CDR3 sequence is CASSFGRFYEQYF. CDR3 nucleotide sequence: TGTGCCAGCAGCTTTGGCCGTTTCTACGAGCAGTACTTC.

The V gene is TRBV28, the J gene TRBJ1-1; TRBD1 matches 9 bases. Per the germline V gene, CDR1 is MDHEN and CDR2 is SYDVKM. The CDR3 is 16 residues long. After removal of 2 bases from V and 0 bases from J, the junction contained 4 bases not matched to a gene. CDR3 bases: TGTGCCAGCAGTTTACCCCGGGACAGGGTGAACACTGAAGCTTTCTTT. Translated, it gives CASSLPRDRVNTEAFF.

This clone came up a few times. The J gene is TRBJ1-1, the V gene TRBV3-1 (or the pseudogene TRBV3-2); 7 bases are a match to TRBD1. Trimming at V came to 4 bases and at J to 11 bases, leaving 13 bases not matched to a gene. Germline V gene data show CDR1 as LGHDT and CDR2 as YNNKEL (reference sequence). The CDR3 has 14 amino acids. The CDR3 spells CASSPIRGGPTAFF. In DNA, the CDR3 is TGTGCCAGCAGCCCTATCAGAGGGGGCCCAACGGCTTTCTTT.

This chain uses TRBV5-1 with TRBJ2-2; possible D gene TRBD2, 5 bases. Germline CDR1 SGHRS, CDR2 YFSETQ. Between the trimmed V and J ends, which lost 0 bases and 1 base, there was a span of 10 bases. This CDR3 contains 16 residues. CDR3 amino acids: CASSLGTDLNTGELFF. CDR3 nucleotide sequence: TGCGCCAGCAGCTTGGGGACGGACTTGAACACCGGGGAGCTGTTTTTT.

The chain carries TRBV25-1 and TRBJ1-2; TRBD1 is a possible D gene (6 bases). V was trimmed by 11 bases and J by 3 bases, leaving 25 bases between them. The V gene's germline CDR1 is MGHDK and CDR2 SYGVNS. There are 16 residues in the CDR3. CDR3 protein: CAVEPGVRNRDYGYTF. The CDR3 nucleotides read TGTGCCGTCGAGCCGGGGGTGAGGAACAGGGACTATGGCTACACCTTC.

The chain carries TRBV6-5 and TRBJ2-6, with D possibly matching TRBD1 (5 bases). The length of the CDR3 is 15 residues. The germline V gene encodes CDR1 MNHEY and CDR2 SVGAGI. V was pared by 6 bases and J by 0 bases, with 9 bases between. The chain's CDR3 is CASSLTVSGANVLTF. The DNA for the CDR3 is TGTGCCAGCAGCCTGACAGTCTCTGGGGCCAACGTCCTGACTTTC.

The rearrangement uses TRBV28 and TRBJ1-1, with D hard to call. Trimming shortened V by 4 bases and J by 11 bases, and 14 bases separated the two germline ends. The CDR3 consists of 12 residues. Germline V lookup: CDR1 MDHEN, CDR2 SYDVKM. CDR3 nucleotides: TGTGCCAGCAGTTCCCAAGGGTTGCGGGCTTTCTTT. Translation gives CASSSQGLRAFF.

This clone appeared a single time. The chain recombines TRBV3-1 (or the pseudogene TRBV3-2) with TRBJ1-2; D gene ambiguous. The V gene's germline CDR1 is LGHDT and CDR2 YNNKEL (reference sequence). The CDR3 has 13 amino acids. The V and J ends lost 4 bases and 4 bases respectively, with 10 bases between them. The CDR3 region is CASSPPRSYGYTF. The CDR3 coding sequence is TGTGCCAGCAGCCCGCCCCGCAGCTATGGCTACACCTTC.

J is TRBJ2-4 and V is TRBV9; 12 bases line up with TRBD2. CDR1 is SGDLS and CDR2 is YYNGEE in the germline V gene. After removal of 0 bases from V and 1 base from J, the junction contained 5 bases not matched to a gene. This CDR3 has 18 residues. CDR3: CASSVAPSGGVAKNIQYF. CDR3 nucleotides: TGTGCCAGCAGCGTAGCCCCTAGCGGGGGGGTCGCCAAAAACATTCAGTACTTC.

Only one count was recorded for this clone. The chain's CDR3 is CASSAYIAGGVDEQYF. For the CDR3, the DNA is TGTGCCAGCAGCGCCTACATAGCGGGGGGTGTTGATGAGCAGTACTTC. The chain recombines TRBV3-1 (or the pseudogene TRBV3-2) with TRBJ2-7; 10 bases fit TRBD2. Unmatched junction bases numbered 14, after V lost 5 bases and J lost 7 bases. The germline V gene encodes CDR1 LGHDT and CDR2 YNNKEL (reference sequence). CDR3 length: 16 amino acids.

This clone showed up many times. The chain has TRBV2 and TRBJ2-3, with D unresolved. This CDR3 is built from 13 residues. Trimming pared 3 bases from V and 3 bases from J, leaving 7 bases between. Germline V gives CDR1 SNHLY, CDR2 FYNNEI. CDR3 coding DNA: TGTGCCAGCAGTGAGCCGTTTACAGATACGCAGTATTTT. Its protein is CASSEPFTDTQYF.

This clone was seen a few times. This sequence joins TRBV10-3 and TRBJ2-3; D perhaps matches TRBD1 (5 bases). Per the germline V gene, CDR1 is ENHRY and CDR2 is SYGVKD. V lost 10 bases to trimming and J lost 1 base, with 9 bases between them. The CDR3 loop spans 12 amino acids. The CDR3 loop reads CATQTGTDTQYF. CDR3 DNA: TGTGCCACCCAGACAGGCACAGATACGCAGTATTTT.

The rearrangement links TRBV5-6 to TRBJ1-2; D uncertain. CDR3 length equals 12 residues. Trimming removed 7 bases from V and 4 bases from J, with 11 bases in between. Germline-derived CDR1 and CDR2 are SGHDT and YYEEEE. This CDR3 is CASLSRSYGYTF. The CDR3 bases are TGTGCCAGCCTGAGCAGGTCCTATGGCTACACCTTC.

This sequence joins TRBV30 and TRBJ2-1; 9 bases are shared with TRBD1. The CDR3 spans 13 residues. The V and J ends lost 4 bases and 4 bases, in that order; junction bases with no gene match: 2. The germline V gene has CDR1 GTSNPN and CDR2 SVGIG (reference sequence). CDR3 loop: CAWKGQGYNEQFF. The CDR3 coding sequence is TGTGCCTGGAAGGGACAGGGATACAATGAGCAGTTCTTC.

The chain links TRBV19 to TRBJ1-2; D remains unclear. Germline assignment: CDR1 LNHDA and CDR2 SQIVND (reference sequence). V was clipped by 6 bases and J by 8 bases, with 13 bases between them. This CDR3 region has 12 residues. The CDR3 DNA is TGTGCCAGTAGCCCGGAGGGTAGCGGCTACACCTTC. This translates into CASSPEGSGYTF.

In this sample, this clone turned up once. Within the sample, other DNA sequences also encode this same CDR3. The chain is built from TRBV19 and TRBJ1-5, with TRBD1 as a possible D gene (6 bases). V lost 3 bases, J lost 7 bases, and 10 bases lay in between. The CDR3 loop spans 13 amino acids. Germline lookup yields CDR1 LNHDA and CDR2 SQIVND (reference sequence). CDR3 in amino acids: CASSIGGGQPQHF. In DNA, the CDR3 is TGTGCCAGTAGTATCGGGGGCGGGCAGCCCCAGCATTTT.

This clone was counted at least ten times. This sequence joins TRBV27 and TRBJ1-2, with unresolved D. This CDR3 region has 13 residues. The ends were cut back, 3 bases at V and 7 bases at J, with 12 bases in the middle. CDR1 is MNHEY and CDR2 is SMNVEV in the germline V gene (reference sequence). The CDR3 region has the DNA TGTGCCAGCAGTTTCAACTCCGGGGTTGGCTACACCTTC. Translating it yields CASSFNSGVGYTF.